This TCR beta chain was captured in a study of T cell repertoires in cytomegalovirus infection. In the study overall: Through public TCR beta signatures, both CMV infection and matching HLA type were indicated.

The CDR3 loop spans 16 amino acids. Germline V gene sequence: CDR1 KGHDR, CDR2 SFDVKD. V was pared by 5 bases and J by 6 bases, with 20 bases between. Each CDR3 protein is one row after TCRdb ran MiXCR on the reads. The table lists 200,000 to 300,000 distinct CDR3 sequences, roughly an eighth of them singletons. With regard to this clonotype: No antigen is known for it.

General study findings and limits: The study found HLA-C-restricted CMV-specific TCR beta clonotypes dominating the ex vivo response. Cumulated frequencies of public TCR beta families served to identify carriers of CMV plus the relevant HLA.

Sequenced material: PBMCs. The rearrangement joins TRBV24-1 to TRBJ2-3; TRBD1 is a possible D gene (5 bases). This receptor was identified in a human donor in good health (CMV status not recorded). Some clones in this sample may be carry-over from other donors' samples. DNA of the CDR3: TGTGCCACCAGTGTTGAATTCGGCCAGGGTCAGGATACGCAGTATTTT. It encodes CATSVEFGQGQDTQYF.